This TCR beta chain was sequenced in a study of shared clonotypes between healthy human individuals. Assay: immunoSEQ multiplex PCR; the TCRdb copy retains only in-frame clones and omits some. Altogether 180,000 or so clones are present, roughly 91% being singletons, with the ten largest covering about 0.067%. Worth noting for this clone: The sample contains more than one DNA sequence encoding this CDR3.

Sequencing was carried out using naive CD4+ T cells sorted from blood. Subset denoted: CD45RA+ positively selected. The receptor was derived from a woman under 40 in good health.

The CDR3 protein is CASSLLAGSSYEQYF. In DNA, the CDR3 is TGCGCCAGCAGCCTGTTGGCGGGAAGCTCCTACGAGCAGTACTTC. This chain links TRBV5-1 with TRBJ2-7, with D maybe TRBD2 (6 bases). V was trimmed by 4 bases and J by 0 bases, leaving 14 bases between them. The CDR3 contains 15 residues. CDR1 and CDR2 from the germline V gene are SGHRS and YFSETQ.